The present TCR beta chain was sequenced within a study of OX40 agonist ivuxolimab in advanced cancers. Study information: Ivuxolimab, an agonistic anti-OX40 (CD134) antibody, was given to patients.

Here immunoSEQ multiplex PCR was the method, and the copy in TCRdb shows in-frame clones only, minus some. The top ten hold about 1.1% of the sample, which has around 140,000 clones, less than 95% seen once. This clone occurred once. With 0 bases removed from V and 1 base from J, the gap between germline ends came to 8 bases. CDR3 length: 15 residues. CDR1 and CDR2 (germline): SGHRS, YFSETQ. This sequence joins TRBV5-1 and TRBJ2-1, with D unresolved. The sample in question was CD4+ or CD8+ T cells sorted from blood, obtained in a trial of the OX40 agonist ivuxolimab. This receptor was obtained from an adult with an advanced solid tumor such as melanoma, head and neck, liver or kidney cancer. The CDR3 sequence: CASSLGIASYNEQFF. CDR3 nucleotides: TGCGCCAGCAGCTTGGGAATTGCTTCCTACAATGAGCAGTTCTTC.